Listed below are T cell receptor beta chains from one sample, sequenced in a study of T cell responses to AZD1222 COVID-19 vaccine. Using immunoSEQ multiplex PCR, the repertoire was profiled, and TCRdb retains in-frame clones only, with some absent. Here the sample spans roughly 130,000 clones, roughly nine tenths being singletons. The sequencing used peripheral blood, collected on day 0 of AZD1222 vaccination. These receptors were obtained from an adult in good health. The CDR3 runs from the conserved cysteine through the conserved F or W. D genes are given only for firm matches. Some rows have no size entry. The others give once, few or many, or a class for an expanded clone.

D: TRBD1
size: -
length: 14
V: TRBV6-5
J: TRBJ1-4
DNA: TGTGCCAGCAGTTTCAGGGGGCAGGATGAAAAACTGTTTTTT
CDR3: CASSFRGQDEKLFF

D: -
size: -
length: 16
V: TRBV4-1
J: TRBJ2-1
DNA: TGCGCCAGCAGCCAACCCTCGGGGGCGACCTACAATGAGCAGTTCTTC
CDR3: CASSQPSGATYNEQFF

D: -
size: -
length: 12
V: TRBV4-1
J: TRBJ1-4
DNA: TGCGCCAGCAGCCAAGTTTACGAAAAACTGTTTTTT
CDR3: CASSQVYEKLFF

D: -
size: -
length: 15
V: TRBV9
J: TRBJ2-5
DNA: TGTGCCAGCAGCGTAGGCAGGGGAATTCAAGAGACCCAGTACTTC
CDR3: CASSVGRGIQETQYF

D: -
size: -
length: 16
V: TRBV30
J: TRBJ2-7
DNA: TGTGCCTGGAGTGTAATAAAGGGGGGGAGGCCCTACGAGCAGTACTTC
CDR3: CAWSVIKGGRPYEQYF

D: -
size: -
length: 16
V: TRBV11-3
J: TRBJ2-5
DNA: TGTGCCAGCAGCCGCACCCCACGGACGGGCCTTGAGACCCAGTACTTC
CDR3: CASSRTPRTGLETQYF

D: -
size: -
length: 14
V: TRBV18
J: TRBJ1-5
DNA: TGTGCCAGCTCACCAGGGTCTGGCAATCAGCCCCAGCATTTT
CDR3: CASSPGSGNQPQHF

D: -
size: -
length: 15
V: TRBV5-5
J: TRBJ1-1
DNA: TGTGCCAGCAGCTTGCAACAGAGACTGAACACTGAAGCTTTCTTT
CDR3: CASSLQQRLNTEAFF

D: -
size: once
length: 12
V: TRBV29-1
J: TRBJ1-3
DNA: TGCAGCGCCCTCCTCCCTGGAAACACCATATATTTT
CDR3: CSALLPGNTIYF

D: -
size: -
length: 14
V: TRBV15
J: TRBJ2-5
DNA: TGTGCCACCAGCCTTGGGGCGGAACAAGAGACCCAGTACTTC
CDR3: CATSLGAEQETQYF

D: -
size: few
length: 16
V: TRBV19
J: TRBJ2-1
DNA: TGTGCCAGTAGTATAGCGCCAGGTTTCATGGAGAATGAGCAGTTCTTC
CDR3: CASSIAPGFMENEQFF

D: -
size: -
length: 15
V: TRBV7-2
J: TRBJ1-1
DNA: TGTGCCAGCAGCTTAGCACATGGACAGAACACTGAAGCTTTCTTT
CDR3: CASSLAHGQNTEAFF

D: -
size: -
length: 13
V: TRBV28
J: TRBJ1-6
DNA: TGTGCCAGCATTGGTACAGTTAGTTCACCCCTCCACTTT
CDR3: CASIGTVSSPLHF

D: -
size: -
length: 15
V: TRBV27
J: TRBJ1-5
DNA: TGTGCCAGCAGTCCAGGGGTATATAGCAATCAGCCCCAGCATTTT
CDR3: CASSPGVYSNQPQHF

D: -
size: -
length: 14
V: TRBV11-2
J: TRBJ2-7
DNA: TGTGCCAGCAGCCAATGGGACCGAACCTACGAGCAGTACTTC
CDR3: CASSQWDRTYEQYF

D: TRBD1
size: once
length: 16
V: TRBV6-5
J: TRBJ1-2
DNA: TGTGCCAGCAGTTACTCTTCAAGTGGACAGGGGTATGGCTACACCTTC
CDR3: CASSYSSSGQGYGYTF